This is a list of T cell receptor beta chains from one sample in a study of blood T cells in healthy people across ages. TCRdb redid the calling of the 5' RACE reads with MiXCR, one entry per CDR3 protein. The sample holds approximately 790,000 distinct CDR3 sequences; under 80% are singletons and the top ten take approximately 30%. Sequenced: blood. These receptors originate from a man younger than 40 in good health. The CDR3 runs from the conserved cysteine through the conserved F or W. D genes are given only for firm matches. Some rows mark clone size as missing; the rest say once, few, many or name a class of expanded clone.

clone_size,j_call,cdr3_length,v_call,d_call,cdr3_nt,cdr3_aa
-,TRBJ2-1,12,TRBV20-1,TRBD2,TGCAGTGCGCAGCGGGGGGGTAATGAGCAGTTCTTC,CSAQRGGNEQFF
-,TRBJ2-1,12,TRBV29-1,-,TGCAGCGCTGACACGGCCTACAATGAGCAGTTCTTC,CSADTAYNEQFF
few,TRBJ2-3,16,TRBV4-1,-,TGCGCCAGCAGCCAAGACCGGGGGATAAGGGGCGATACGCAGTATTTT,CASSQDRGIRGDTQYF
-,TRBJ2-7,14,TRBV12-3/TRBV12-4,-,TGTGCCAGCAGTTTAGACAGCCTTCGAAACGAGCAGTACTTC,CASSLDSLRNEQYF
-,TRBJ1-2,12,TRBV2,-,TGTGCCGCGCGGGGGAGTAACTATGGCTACACCTTC,CAARGSNYGYTF
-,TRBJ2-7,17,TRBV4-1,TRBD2,TGCGCCAGCAGCTACCGCCTTCCCGGGACTAGCGTGGGTGAGCAGTACTTC,CASSYRLPGTSVGEQYF
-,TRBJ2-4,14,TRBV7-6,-,TGTGCCAGCAGTCCCACGGGAAGAGGGAACATTCAGTACTTC,CASSPTGRGNIQYF
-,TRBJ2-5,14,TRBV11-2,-,TGTGCCAGCAGCCCCACACTAAACCAAGAGACCCAGTACTTC,CASSPTLNQETQYF
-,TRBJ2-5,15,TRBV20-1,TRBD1,TGCAGTGCTCCCCCGGGACAGGGTTTTCAAGAGACCCAGTACTTC,CSAPPGQGFQETQYF
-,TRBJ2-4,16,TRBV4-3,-,TGCGCCAGCAGCCAAGACTTAACAGGAAGCAAAAACATTCAGTACTTC,CASSQDLTGSKNIQYF
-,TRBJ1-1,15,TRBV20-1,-,TGCAGTGCCCCCCGTAGTGGGGGGATGAACACTGAAGCTTTCTTT,CSAPRSGGMNTEAFF
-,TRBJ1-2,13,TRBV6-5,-,TGTGCCAGCGCTTCGGGACTTTGGAGTGGCTACACCTTC,CASASGLWSGYTF
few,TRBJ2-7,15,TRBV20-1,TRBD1,TGCAGTGCTAGCCCGACAGGGGGAATTGCCTACGAGCAGTACTTC,CSASPTGGIAYEQYF
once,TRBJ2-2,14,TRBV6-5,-,TGTGCCAGCAAAGTTGAGCACAGGGCCGGGGAGCTGTTTTTT,CASKVEHRAGELFF
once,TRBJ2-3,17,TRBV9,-,TGTGCCAGCAGCGTAGCTACGGGTCCTTACCGCACAGATACGCAGTATTTT,CASSVATGPYRTDTQYF
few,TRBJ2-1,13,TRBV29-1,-,TGCAGCGTTGAACGCAGCTCCTACAATGAGCAGTTCTTC,CSVERSSYNEQFF
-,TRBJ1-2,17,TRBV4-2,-,TGTGCCAGCAGCCAAGATCATCAAGCCGGACAGTCATATGGCTACACCTTC,CASSQDHQAGQSYGYTF
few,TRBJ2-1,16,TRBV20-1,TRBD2,TGCAGTGCTAGAGTACGGACTAGCGGGGGGTCGGGTGAGCAGTTCTTC,CSARVRTSGGSGEQFF
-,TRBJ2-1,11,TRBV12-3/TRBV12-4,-,TGTGCCAGCGGGACCGGGACGTCGCAGTTCTTC,CASGTGTSQFF
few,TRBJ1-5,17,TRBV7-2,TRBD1,TGTGCCAGCAGCTTACGACAGGGGGCGAATAGCAATCAGCCCCAGCATTTT,CASSLRQGANSNQPQHF
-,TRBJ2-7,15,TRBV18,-,TGTGCCAGCTCACCGGAGGGCAGGCCTTCCTACGAGCAGTACTTC,CASSPEGRPSYEQYF
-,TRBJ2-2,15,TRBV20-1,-,TGCAGTGCTAGCCCCACCGATAGAAACACCGGGGAGCTGTTTTTT,CSASPTDRNTGELFF
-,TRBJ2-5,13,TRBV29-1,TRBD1,TGCAGCGTTGAACAGGGGGTGGTGGAGACCCAGTACTTC,CSVEQGVVETQYF
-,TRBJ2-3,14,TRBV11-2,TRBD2,TGTGCCAGCAGCTTCCAGCGGGGAGCAGATACGCAGTATTTT,CASSFQRGADTQYF
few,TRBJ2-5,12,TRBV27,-,TGTGCCAGCAGAACGGGGTGGGAGACCCAGTACTTC,CASRTGWETQYF
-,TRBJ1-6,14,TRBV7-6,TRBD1,TGTGCCAGCAGCTTAGGAGGGGGCTATTCACCCCTCCACTTT,CASSLGGGYSPLHF
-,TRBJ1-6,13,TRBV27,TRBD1,TGTGCCAGCAGCCGACAGGGTGATTCACCCCTCCACTTT,CASSRQGDSPLHF
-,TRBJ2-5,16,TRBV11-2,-,TGTGCCAGCAGCTTAAATGCCCTGAGGGGACAAGAGACCCAGTACTTC,CASSLNALRGQETQYF
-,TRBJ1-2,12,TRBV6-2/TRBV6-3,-,TGTGCCAGCCAGACAGGAAACTATGGCTACACCTTC,CASQTGNYGYTF
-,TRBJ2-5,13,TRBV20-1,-,TGCAGTGCTAGAGATCTTACAGGCCAAGAGCAGTACTTC,CSARDLTGQEQYF
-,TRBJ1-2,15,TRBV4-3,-,TGCGCCAGCAGCCAAGATCGGGAGGTTCCCTATGGCTACACCTTC,CASSQDREVPYGYTF
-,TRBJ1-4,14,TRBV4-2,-,TGTGCCAGCAGCCAAGACCCAGGGGTGGAAAAACTGTTTTTT,CASSQDPGVEKLFF
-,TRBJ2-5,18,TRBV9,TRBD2,TGTGCCAGCAGCGTAGCCGGGCGTGAACTAGCGGTAGATGAGACCCAGTACTTC,CASSVAGRELAVDETQYF
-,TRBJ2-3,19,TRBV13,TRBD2,TGTGCCAGCAGCTCCTTATCCGGGACTAGCGGGGAAAGCACAGATACGCAGTATTTT,CASSSLSGTSGESTDTQYF
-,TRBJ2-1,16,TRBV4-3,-,TGCGCCAGCAGCCAAGAAGGGCAGGGCATCTACAATGAGCAGTTCTTC,CASSQEGQGIYNEQFF
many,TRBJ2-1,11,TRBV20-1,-,TGCAGTGCTACGGACTACAATGAGCAGTTCTTC,CSATDYNEQFF
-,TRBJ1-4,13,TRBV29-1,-,TGCAGCGTGAGGGACATAACTAATGAAAAACTGTTTTTT,CSVRDITNEKLFF
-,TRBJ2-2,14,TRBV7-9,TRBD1,TGTGCCAGCAGCCCAGGACAGGCGGGCGGGGAGCTGTTTTTT,CASSPGQAGGELFF
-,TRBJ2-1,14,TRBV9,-,TGTGCCAGCAGTCCACTCCTCGAATACAATGAGCAGTTCTTC,CASSPLLEYNEQFF
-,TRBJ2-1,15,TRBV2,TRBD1,TGTGCCAGCAGTGCACAGGGGGGCGTTTCGAATGAGCAGTTCTTC,CASSAQGGVSNEQFF
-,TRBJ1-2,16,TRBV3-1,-,TGTGCCAGCAGCCAAGATGGACAGCGTCGTGGCTATGGCTACACCTTC,CASSQDGQRRGYGYTF
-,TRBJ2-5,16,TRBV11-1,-,TGTGCCAGCAGCCTGTACAGGGAAAGAAAACAAGAGACCCAGTACTTC,CASSLYRERKQETQYF
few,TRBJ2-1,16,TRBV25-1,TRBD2,TGTGCCAGCAGTGAGCTAGCGGGGGGGCCTTACAATGAGCAGTTCTTC,CASSELAGGPYNEQFF
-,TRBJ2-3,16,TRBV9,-,TGTGCCAGCAGCCCCGGGGCTAGTCCTAAGGCAGATACGCAGTATTTT,CASSPGASPKADTQYF
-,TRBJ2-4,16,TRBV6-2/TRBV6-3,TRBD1,TGTGCCAGCAAGGGGGTAGGGGGCCTCTTGGCAAACATTCAGTACTTC,CASKGVGGLLANIQYF
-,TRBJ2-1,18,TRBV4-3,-,TGCGCCAGCAGCCAGTACGATCCGGCCGGAAGCTCCTACAATGAGCAGTTCTTC,CASSQYDPAGSSYNEQFF
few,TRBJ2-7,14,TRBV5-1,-,TGCGCCAGCAGCCCGGGTGGAGGGGAGCACGAGCAGTACTTC,CASSPGGGEHEQYF
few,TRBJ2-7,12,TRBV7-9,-,TGTGCCAGCAGCCGACCCCCTCTCGAGCAGTACTTC,CASSRPPLEQYF
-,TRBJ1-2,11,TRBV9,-,TGTGCCAGCAGCGCCCACTATGGCTACACCTTC,CASSAHYGYTF
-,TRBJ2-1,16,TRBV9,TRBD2,TGTGCCAGCAGCCCAGAAGGTCTAGCGGCCTACAATGAGCAGTTCTTC,CASSPEGLAAYNEQFF
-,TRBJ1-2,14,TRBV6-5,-,TGTGCCAGCAGTACCGGGCCATGGGACTATGGCTACACCTTC,CASSTGPWDYGYTF
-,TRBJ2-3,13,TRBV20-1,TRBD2,TGCAGTGCCGGGCGGGAGTTACGAGATACGCAGTATTTT,CSAGRELRDTQYF
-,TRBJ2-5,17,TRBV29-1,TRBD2,TGCAGCGTGGACGGGCTAGCGGGGGGCACCTTCCAAGAGACCCAGTACTTC,CSVDGLAGGTFQETQYF
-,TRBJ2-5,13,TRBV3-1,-,TGTGCCAGCAGCCCGGAGTTGGAAGAGACCCAGTACTTC,CASSPELEETQYF
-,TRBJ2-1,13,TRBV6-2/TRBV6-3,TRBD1,TGTGCCAGCAGTACACAGGGGGCCGATGAGCAGTTCTTC,CASSTQGADEQFF
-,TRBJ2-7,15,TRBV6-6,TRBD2,TGTGCCAATTCAGGCACGGGGGGACCAATCTACGAGCAGTACTTC,CANSGTGGPIYEQYF
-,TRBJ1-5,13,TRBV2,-,TGTGCCAGGAGACAGTATAGCAATCAGCCCCAGCATTTT,CARRQYSNQPQHF
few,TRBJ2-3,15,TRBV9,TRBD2,TGTGCCAGCTCGCGGGGGGGGACCCGCACAGATACGCAGTATTTT,CASSRGGTRTDTQYF
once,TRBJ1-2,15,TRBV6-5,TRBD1,TGTGCCAGCAGGGGACAGGGAGCTACGAACTATGGATACACCTTC,CASRGQGATNYGYTF